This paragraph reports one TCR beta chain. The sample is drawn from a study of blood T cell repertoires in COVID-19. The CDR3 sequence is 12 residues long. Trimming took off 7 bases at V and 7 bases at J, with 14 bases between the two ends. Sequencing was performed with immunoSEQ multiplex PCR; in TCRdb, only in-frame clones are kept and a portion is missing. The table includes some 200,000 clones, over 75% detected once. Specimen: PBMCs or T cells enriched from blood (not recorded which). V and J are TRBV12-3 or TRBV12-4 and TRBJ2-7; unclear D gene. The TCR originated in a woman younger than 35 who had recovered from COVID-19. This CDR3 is CASTTTYGEQYF. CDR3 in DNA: TGTGCCAGCACCACAACGTACGGGGAGCAGTACTTC.